The 29 T cell receptor beta chains given below trace back to one sample, sequenced in a study of blood T cells in healthy people across ages. Together with a sample-barcoded 5' primer, a J-beta primer mix was included in a second PCR lasting roughly 6 to 12 cycles. TCRdb called the 5' RACE reads again in MiXCR, with one record for every CDR3 protein. Of around 870,000 distinct CDR3 sequences in the sample, about 30% were seen once. Input material: blood. Receptors originate from a woman aged 80 or over in good health.

A note on this clonotype: This clone may be a read error of a much larger clone one base away. V gene TRBV18 combines with J gene TRBJ1-2; perhaps TRBD1 as D (5 bases). The CDR3 covers 13 residues. CDR1 KGHSH and CDR2 LQKENI come from the germline V gene. CDR3 in amino acids: CAGSPTDNYGYTF. In DNA form, the CDR3 reads TGTGCCGGCTCACCGACAGATAACTATGGCTACACCTTC.

The table lists this clonotype with a few counts. The chain employs TRBV20-1 and TRBJ1-5; tentatively, D is TRBD1 (6 bases). Germline CDR1 and CDR2: DFQATT and SNEGSKA (reference sequence). V was shortened by 3 bases and J by 0 bases, with 21 bases between the two germline ends. CDR3 length equals 18 residues. DNA of the CDR3: TGCAGTGCTAGTGCCTTCGGCAGGGGAGGGGATAGCAATCAGCCCCAGCATTTT. Protein: CSASAFGRGGDSNQPQHF.

This clonotype was detected a few times. The chain is built from TRBV5-5 and TRBJ2-3, with 8 bases aligning to TRBD2. The V and J ends lost 4 bases and 1 base, in that order; junction bases with no gene match: 11. The germline CDR1 and CDR2 sequences are SGHKS and YYEKEE (reference sequence). This CDR3 is 17 amino acids long. The CDR3 here is CASSRIPGGGRTDTQYF. CDR3 DNA sequence: TGTGCCAGCAGCCGAATCCCCGGGGGGGGGCGCACAGATACGCAGTATTTT.

The chain employs TRBV30 and TRBJ1-5; maybe TRBD1 (6 bases). With 3 bases removed from V and 4 bases from J, the gap between germline ends came to 10 bases. The germline V gene has CDR1 GTSNPN and CDR2 SVGIG (reference sequence). The CDR3 sequence is 13 residues long. CDR3 protein: CAWRQGLNQPQHF. The DNA of the CDR3 is TGTGCCTGGAGGCAGGGGCTGAATCAGCCCCAGCATTTT. Full variable domain (missing parts from reference TRBV30 and TRBJ1-5): SQTIHQWPATLVQPVGSPLSLECTVEGTSNPNLYWYRQAAGRGLQLLFYSVGIGQISSEVPQNLSASRPQDRQFILSSKKLLLSDSGFYLCAWRQGLNQPQHFGDGTRLSIL.

V is TRBV25-1 and J is TRBJ1-5; D gene uncertain. V gave up 2 bases and J gave up 3 bases, with 14 bases separating them. The CDR3 extends over 16 amino acids. Germline CDR1 is MGHDK and CDR2 is SYGVNS. The DNA for the CDR3 is TGTGCCAGCAGTGAACCAACCCCAAGGGTCAATCAGCCCCAGCATTTT. This encodes CASSEPTPRVNQPQHF.

This chain joins TRBV20-1 and TRBJ1-5; D possibly corresponds to TRBD1 (5 bases). CDR3 size: 13 residues. The germline V gene has CDR1 DFQATT and CDR2 SNEGSKA (reference sequence). V was shortened by 6 bases and J by 4 bases, with 13 bases between the two germline ends. The CDR3 coding sequence is TGCAGTGCCGAGGGTGAGGGGAATCAGCCCCAGCATTTT. Translated, it gives CSAEGEGNQPQHF.

The chain joins TRBV3-1 to TRBJ2-5; D gene ambiguous. V lost 4 bases and J 11 bases, leaving 23 bases between the germline ends. Germline loops: CDR1 LGHDT, CDR2 YNNKEL (reference sequence). CDR3 size: 15 residues. CDR3 region: CASSLGFERGNEQYF. CDR3 in DNA: TGTGCCAGCAGCCTTGGCTTCGAGCGAGGAAATGAGCAGTACTTC.

J is TRBJ2-7 and V is TRBV20-1, with D possibly being TRBD2 (6 bases). The end of the DNA aligns better with TRBJ2-5, so the J call may be wrong. The CDR3 covers 13 residues. In germline, CDR1 is DFQATT, CDR2 SNEGSKA (reference sequence). The CDR3 is CSARREASETQYF. In DNA form, the CDR3 reads TGCAGTGCTAGGAGGGAGGCCTCGGAGACCCAGTACTTC.

This clonotype was picked up a small number of times. The V and J genes are TRBV30 and TRBJ2-1; 9 bases align to TRBD1. J gave up 3 bases and V 3 bases, and 15 bases lay outside the gene matches. The CDR3 contains 18 residues. CDR1 and CDR2 from the germline V gene are GTSNPN and SVGIG (reference sequence). CDR3 in DNA: TGTGCCTGGAGGACGGGGACAGGGATGCCAAATAACTACAATGAGCAGTTCTTC. This encodes CAWRTGTGMPNNYNEQFF.

J is TRBJ2-1 and V is TRBV6-6, with 7 bases aligning to TRBD1. The CDR3 loop spans 14 amino acids. Looked up from germline, CDR1 is MNHNY and CDR2 is SVGAGI (reference sequence). V trimming: 6 bases; J trimming: 6 bases; junction bases outside the gene matches: 8. CDR3 in amino acids: CASSRTTGSNEQFF. The CDR3, as DNA: TGTGCCAGCAGCCGAACGACAGGGAGCAATGAGCAGTTCTTC.

This clonotype was seen more than once but under ten times. The J gene is TRBJ2-7, the V gene TRBV2, with 7 bases matching TRBD1. This CDR3 is built from 14 residues. CDR1 and CDR2 (germline): SNHLY, FYNNEI. V lost 4 bases to trimming and J lost 0 bases; unmatched junction nucleotides: 3. In nucleotides, the CDR3 is TGTGCCAGCAGTGGAGGGACAGTCTCCTACGAGCAGTACTTC. Protein: CASSGGTVSYEQYF.

The table lists this clonotype with a few counts. The V call is TRBV6-2 or TRBV6-3, the J call TRBJ1-5; TRBD1 is a possible D gene (6 bases). The CDR3 runs 19 residues. Germline V gene sequence: CDR1 MNHEY, CDR2 SVGEGT. Trimming took 6 bases from V and 0 from J, leaving 24 bases between them. The CDR3 region is CASRGATARGDFSNQPQHF. DNA for the CDR3: TGTGCCAGCAGGGGGGCGACGGCCAGGGGCGACTTTAGCAATCAGCCCCAGCATTTT.

This clonotype appeared a few times. V and J are TRBV28 and TRBJ2-3, with 8 bases identical to TRBD1. Germline loops: CDR1 MDHEN, CDR2 SYDVKM. The V gene end was trimmed by 2 bases and the J gene end by 2 bases; junction bases not matched to a gene: 3. This CDR3 is 15 amino acids long. This CDR3 reads CASSLRTGNTDTQYF. CDR3 bases: TGTGCCAGCAGTTTACGGACAGGGAACACAGATACGCAGTATTTT.

This clonotype has at least ten counts. A clone one base away is much larger, so this may be a read error. The chain is built from TRBV5-5 and TRBJ2-1, with a weak D call TRBD2 (5 bases). V lost 3 bases and J 6 bases, leaving 13 bases between the germline ends. CDR1 SGHKS and CDR2 YYEKEE come from the germline V gene (reference sequence). The CDR3 sequence is 14 residues long. CDR3 sequence reads: CASSWEEGRNEQFF. In nucleotides, the CDR3 is TGTGCCAGCAGCTGGGAAGAGGGTCGCAATGAGCAGTTCTTC.

This clonotype has only a few counts. This clone may be a read error of a much larger clone one base away. The rearrangement links TRBV7-9 to TRBJ1-1, with TRBD1 matching 8 bases. Per the germline V gene, CDR1 is SEHNR and CDR2 is FQNEAQ (reference sequence). The ends lost 5 bases at V and 6 bases at J; junction bases unmatched: 14. This CDR3 region has 16 residues. DNA of the CDR3: TGTGCCAGCAGCCCTGCAGGGGGCCGGTCGGCCGCTGAAGCTTTCTTT. This encodes CASSPAGGRSAAEAFF.

This clonotype was counted at least ten times. J is TRBJ1-6 and V is TRBV20-1, with D possibly being TRBD1 (6 bases). Germline V CDR1 and CDR2: DFQATT, SNEGSKA (reference sequence). The V gene lost 2 bases and the J gene lost 7 bases, with 15 bases spanning the gap. This CDR3 contains 15 residues. CDR3 in amino acids: CSARPEVGGNSPLHF. The CDR3 nucleotides read TGCAGTGCTAGACCTGAGGTGGGGGGCAATTCACCCCTCCACTTT.

Comment on this clonotype: Germline and junction disagree at one end, which may indicate a read error. This chain's CDR3 is CASSQSLLSYEQYF. CDR3 bases: TGCGCCAGCAGCCAATCCCTGCTGAGCTACGAGCAGTACTTC. The V and J genes are TRBV3-1 and TRBJ2-7; D not resolved. Germline V gene data show CDR1 as LGHDT and CDR2 as YNNKEL (reference sequence). This CDR3 contains 14 residues.

The V gene is TRBV19, the J gene TRBJ1-6; no clear D gene. Trimming took 6 bases from V and 5 from J, leaving 14 bases between them. This CDR3 comprises 15 residues. The germline V gene has CDR1 LNHDA and CDR2 SQIVND (reference sequence). Here the CDR3 DNA reads TGTGCCAGTAGCGCCACGGGTCGAGATAATTCACCCCTCCACTTT. This codes for CASSATGRDNSPLHF. The whole variable domain, filled in from reference TRBV19 and TRBJ1-6, reads DGGITQSPKYLFRKEGQNVTLSCEQNLNHDAMYWYRQDPGQGLRLIYYSQIVNDFQKGDIAEGYSVSREKKESFPLTVTSAQKNPTAFYLCASSATGRDNSPLHFGNGTRLTVT.

For this clonotype: A read error is possible here, since a much larger clone lies one base away. The chain is built from TRBV12-3 or TRBV12-4 and TRBJ2-7; D call uncertain. Trimming took off 6 bases at V and 1 base at J, with 10 bases between the two ends. The CDR3 spans 13 residues. In DNA form, the CDR3 reads TGTGCCAGCAGGCCTCAGAGTTCCTACGAGCAGTACTTC. The encoded protein is CASRPQSSYEQYF.

The rearrangement uses TRBV3-1 and TRBJ2-7, with D tentatively TRBD1 (6 bases). The DNA end favors TRBJ2-5, so the J call may be wrong. The CDR3 covers 15 residues. Germline V gene lookup returns CDR1 LGHDT and CDR2 YNNKEL (reference sequence). The CDR3, as DNA: TGTGCCAGCAGCCAAGGAAGGCCAGGGGAAGGGACCCAGTACTTC. As protein: CASSQGRPGEGTQYF.

Turning to this clonotype: Possible read error: a much larger clone is one base away. CDR3 in amino acids: CASSEWSGGRDTQYF. In DNA, the CDR3 is TGTGCCAGCAGTGAATGGTCAGGGGGGAGAGATACGCAGTATTTT. The J gene is TRBJ2-3, the V gene TRBV25-1, with D perhaps TRBD1 (7 bases). The CDR3 has 15 residues. V was pared by 1 base and J by 5 bases, with 13 bases between. Germline CDR1 is MGHDK and CDR2 is SYGVNS.

Ten or more counts support this clonotype. J is TRBJ1-2 and V is TRBV29-1; a weak D match, TRBD1 (5 bases). CDR1 and CDR2 (germline): SQVTM, ANQGSEA. This CDR3 spans 12 amino acids. Trimming cost V 4 bases and J 5 bases, with 11 bases left between them. CDR3 in amino acids: CSVGGSGYGYTF. DNA for the CDR3: TGCAGCGTTGGGGGCTCCGGGTATGGCTACACCTTC.

This clonotype has ten or more counts. This chain uses TRBV7-2 with TRBJ2-1; perhaps TRBD2 as D (5 bases). Trimming left V 1 base short and J 9 bases short, with 16 bases between. This CDR3 is built from 15 residues. Per the germline V gene, CDR1 is SGHTA and CDR2 is FQGNSA. This CDR3 is CASSLGATGSGEQFF. CDR3 DNA: TGTGCCAGCAGCTTAGGGGCGACTGGGAGCGGTGAGCAGTTCTTC.

Comments on this clonotype: A read error is possible here, since a much larger clone lies one base away. The DNA is omitted, as the CDR3 cannot be located on it reliably, and the CDR3 follows TCRdb's listing. The V and J genes are TRBV7-2 and TRBJ2-1; no check of the table's D call, TRBD2, against the DNA was made. The CDR3 is 17 amino acids long, termini counted. Germline V gene data show CDR1 as SGHTA and CDR2 as FQGNSA. CDR3 residues: CASSMFVAGGSYNEQVF.

Details on this clonotype: It may be a read error: a sequence one base away is much more abundant. The chain has TRBV6-2 or TRBV6-3 and TRBJ1-1; D unresolved. The germline V gene has CDR1 MNHEY and CDR2 SVGEGT. CDR3 size: 19 residues. Trimming took off 4 bases at V and 0 bases at J, with 24 bases between the two ends. The CDR3 DNA reads TGTGCCAGCAGTTCCATAGACCCCCGGTATGGCTACATGAACACTGAAGCTTTCTTT. Amino acids: CASSSIDPRYGYMNTEAFF.

In this sample, this clonotype turned up many times. The rearrangement uses TRBV9 and TRBJ2-7; perhaps TRBD2 as D (7 bases). The CDR3 covers 15 residues. Germline values: CDR1 SGDLS, CDR2 YYNGEE. V was pared by 0 bases and J by 0 bases, with 10 bases between. The CDR3 region is CASSVGGGLSYEQYF. The CDR3 DNA reads TGTGCCAGCAGCGTAGGCGGGGGCCTCTCCTACGAGCAGTACTTC.

The chain links TRBV28 to TRBJ1-4; possible D gene TRBD1, 5 bases. V was pared by 3 bases and J by 7 bases, with 15 bases between. The germline CDR1 and CDR2 sequences are MDHEN and SYDVKM. The CDR3 spans 15 residues. The CDR3 sequence: CASSFLGGFREKLFF. As DNA, the CDR3 is TGTGCCAGCAGTTTTTTGGGGGGGTTCCGTGAAAAACTGTTTTTT.

This clonotype has ten or more counts. The J gene is TRBJ2-3, the V gene TRBV4-2; D uncertain. Looked up from germline, CDR1 is LGHNA and CDR2 is YNFKEQ. The V end lost 7 bases, the J end lost 3 bases, and 11 bases lay between the germline ends. CDR3 size: 13 residues. In DNA form, the CDR3 reads TGTGCCAGCAACCGGGCCGAAACAGATACGCAGTATTTT. As protein: CASNRAETDTQYF.

As concerns this clonotype: The limits of the CDR3 on the DNA are not certain, so only TCRdb's listed CDR3 is given. The V call is TRBV7-5, the J call TRBJ1-5. TRBV7-5 is tagged as a pseudogene. The CDR3 is 19 residues long, ends included. CDR3 region: CISVSESRNGRDGDQPQHF.